This T cell receptor beta chain stems from a study of beta chain features in type 1 diabetes. Investigators reverse transcribed all isolated RNA, so they sequenced expressed TCRB transcripts. Only in-frame clones appear in the TCRdb table, and some are missing; sequencing was by immunoSEQ multiplex PCR. The sample lists hundreds of thousands of clones; 17% were seen once. CDR1 and CDR2 from the germline V gene are SGHAT and FQNNGV. Trimming pared 1 base from V and 6 bases from J, leaving 5 bases between. This CDR3 is built from 12 residues. The clonotype was recovered from a woman aged 18-29 years in good health. The sample taken for sequencing was naive CD4+ T cells from blood. J is TRBJ2-3 and V is TRBV11-2; no reliable D call. The CDR3 coding sequence is TGTGCCAGCAGCTTAGTTGAGGATACGCAGTATTTT. It yields the protein CASSLVEDTQYF.